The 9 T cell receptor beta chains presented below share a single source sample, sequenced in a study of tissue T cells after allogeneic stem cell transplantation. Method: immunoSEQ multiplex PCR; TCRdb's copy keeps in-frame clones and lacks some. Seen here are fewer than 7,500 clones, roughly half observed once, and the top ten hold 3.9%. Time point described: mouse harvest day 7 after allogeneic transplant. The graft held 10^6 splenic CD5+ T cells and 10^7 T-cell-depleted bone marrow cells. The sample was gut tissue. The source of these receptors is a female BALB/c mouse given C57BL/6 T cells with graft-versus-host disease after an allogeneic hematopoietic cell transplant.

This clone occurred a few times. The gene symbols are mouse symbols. The CDR3 sequence: CASSQTPSYNSPLYF. CDR3 DNA (partial): TGTGCCAGCAGCCAGACACCTTCCTATAATTCGCCCCTCTAC. V is TRBV15 and J is TRBJ1-6; D remains ambiguous. The sequence runs out 1 residue before the end of the CDR3; the remainder is reconstructed from the germline J gene. TRBJ1-6 is treated as an ORF (open reading frame) with a function not yet certain. The germline CDR1 and CDR2 sequences are SGHND and FRSKSL. The ends were cut back, 6 bases at V and 0 bases at J, with 9 bases in the middle. The CDR3 has 15 amino acids.

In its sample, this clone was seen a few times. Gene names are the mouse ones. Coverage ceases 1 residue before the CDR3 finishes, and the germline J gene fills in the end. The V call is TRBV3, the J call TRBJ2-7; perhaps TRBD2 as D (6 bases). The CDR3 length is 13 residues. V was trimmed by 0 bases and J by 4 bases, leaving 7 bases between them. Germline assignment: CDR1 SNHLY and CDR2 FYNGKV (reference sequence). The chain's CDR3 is CASSLAWGYEQYF. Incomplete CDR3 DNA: TGTGCCAGCAGCTTAGCGTGGGGGTATGAACAGTAC. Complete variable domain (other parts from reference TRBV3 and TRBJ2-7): GPKVLQIPSHQIIDMGQMVTLNCDPVSNHLYFYWYKQILGQQMEFLVNFYNGKVMEKSKLFKDQFSVERPDGSYFTLKIQPTALEDSAVYFCASSLAWGYEQYFGPGTRLTVL.

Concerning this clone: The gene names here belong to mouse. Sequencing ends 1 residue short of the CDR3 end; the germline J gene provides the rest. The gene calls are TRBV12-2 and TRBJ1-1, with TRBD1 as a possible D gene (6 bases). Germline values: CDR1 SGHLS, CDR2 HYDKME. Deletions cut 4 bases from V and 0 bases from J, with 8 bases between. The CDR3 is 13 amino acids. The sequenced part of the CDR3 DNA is TGTGCCAGCTCCCGACAGGCAAACACAGAAGTCTTC. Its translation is CASSRQANTEVF. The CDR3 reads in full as CASSRQANTEVFF.

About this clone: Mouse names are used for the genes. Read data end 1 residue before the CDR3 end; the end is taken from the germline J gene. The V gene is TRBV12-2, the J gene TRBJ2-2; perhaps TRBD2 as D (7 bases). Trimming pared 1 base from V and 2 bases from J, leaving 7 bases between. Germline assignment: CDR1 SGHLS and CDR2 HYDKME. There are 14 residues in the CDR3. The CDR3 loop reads CASSLGGNTGQLYF. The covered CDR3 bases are TGTGCCAGCTCTCTGGGGGGCAACACCGGGCAGCTCTAC. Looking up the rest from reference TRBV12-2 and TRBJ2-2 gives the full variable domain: NSGVVQSPRYIIKGKGERSILKCIPISGHLSVAWYQQTQGQELKFFIQHYDKMERDKGNLPSRFSVQQFDDYHSEMNMSALELEDSAVYFCASSLGGNTGQLYFGEGSKLTVL.

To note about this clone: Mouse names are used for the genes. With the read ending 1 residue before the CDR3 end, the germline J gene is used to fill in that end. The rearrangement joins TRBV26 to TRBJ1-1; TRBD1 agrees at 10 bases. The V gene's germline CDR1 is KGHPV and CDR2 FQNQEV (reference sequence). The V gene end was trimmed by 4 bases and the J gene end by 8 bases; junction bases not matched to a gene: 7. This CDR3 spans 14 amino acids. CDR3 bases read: TGTGCCAGCAGTCGCCGGGACAGGGGAGTGGAAGTCTTC. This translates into CASSRRDRGVEVF. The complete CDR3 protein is CASSRRDRGVEVFF.

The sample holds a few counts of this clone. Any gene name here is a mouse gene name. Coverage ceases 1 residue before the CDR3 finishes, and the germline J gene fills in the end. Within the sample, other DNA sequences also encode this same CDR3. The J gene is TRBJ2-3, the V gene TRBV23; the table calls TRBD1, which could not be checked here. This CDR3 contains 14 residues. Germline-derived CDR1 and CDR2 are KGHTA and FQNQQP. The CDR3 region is CSSSQSGSAETLYF. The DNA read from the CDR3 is TGCTCCAGCAGTCAATCAGGGAGTGCAGAAACGCTGTAT.

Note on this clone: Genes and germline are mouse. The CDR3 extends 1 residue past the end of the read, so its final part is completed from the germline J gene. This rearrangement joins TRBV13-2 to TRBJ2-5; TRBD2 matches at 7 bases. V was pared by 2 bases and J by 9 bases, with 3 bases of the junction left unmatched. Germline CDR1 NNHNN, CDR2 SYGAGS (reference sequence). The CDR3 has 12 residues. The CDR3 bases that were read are TGTGCCAGCGGTGAGCAGACTGGGACCCAGTAC. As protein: CASGEQTGTQY. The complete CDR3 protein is CASGEQTGTQYF.

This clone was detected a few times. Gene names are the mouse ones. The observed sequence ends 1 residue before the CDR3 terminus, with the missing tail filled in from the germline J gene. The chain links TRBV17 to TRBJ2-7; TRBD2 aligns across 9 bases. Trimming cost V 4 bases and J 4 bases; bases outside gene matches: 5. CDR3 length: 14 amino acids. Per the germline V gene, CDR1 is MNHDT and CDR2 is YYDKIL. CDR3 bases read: TGTGCTAGCAGTAACTGGGGGGCCACTTATGAACAGTAC. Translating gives CASSNWGATYEQY. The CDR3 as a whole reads CASSNWGATYEQYF.

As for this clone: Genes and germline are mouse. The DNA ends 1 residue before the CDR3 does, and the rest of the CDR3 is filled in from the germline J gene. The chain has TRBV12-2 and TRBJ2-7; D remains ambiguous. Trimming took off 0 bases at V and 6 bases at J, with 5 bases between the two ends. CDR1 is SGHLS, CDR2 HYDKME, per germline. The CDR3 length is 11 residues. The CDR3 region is CASSLPFEQYF. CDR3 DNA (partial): TGTGCCAGCTCTCTCCCATTTGAACAGTAC.